This TCR beta chain was sequenced for a study of post-analysis software for immune sequencing data. Looking at the study overall: Recorded subtypes: relapsing-remitting, secondary progressive, progressive-relapsing; some patients unannotated.

As for this clonotype: Its antigen remains unknown.

Broader study findings: Co-batched samples clustered tightly together by F measure. Controls significantly exceeded multiple sclerosis patients in normalized Chao1 diversity. Among roughly 5 TRBV segments more frequent in patients than controls were TRBV5-6, TRBV5-1 and TRBV20-1.

Unique molecular identifiers were present in the TCR beta cDNA libraries. When about 1 to 11 million T cells were used, they gave some 520,000 cDNA molecules. TCRdb redid the calling of the PCR reads with MiXCR, one entry per CDR3 protein. The sample yields about 770,000 distinct CDR3 sequences, around 45% seen once. CDR1 is DFQATT and CDR2 is SNEGSKA in the germline V gene (reference sequence). CDR3 length: 13 amino acids. V trimming: 4 bases; J trimming: 5 bases; junction bases outside the gene matches: 5. The rearrangement joins TRBV20-1 to TRBJ1-2; TRBD1 matches 9 bases. Sequencing was done on a sample of blood. The sequence was collected from a girl aged 10 to 17 with multiple sclerosis. The CDR3 bases are TGCAGTGCTACCGGGACAGGGAGATATGGCTACACCTTC. Its translation is CSATGTGRYGYTF.